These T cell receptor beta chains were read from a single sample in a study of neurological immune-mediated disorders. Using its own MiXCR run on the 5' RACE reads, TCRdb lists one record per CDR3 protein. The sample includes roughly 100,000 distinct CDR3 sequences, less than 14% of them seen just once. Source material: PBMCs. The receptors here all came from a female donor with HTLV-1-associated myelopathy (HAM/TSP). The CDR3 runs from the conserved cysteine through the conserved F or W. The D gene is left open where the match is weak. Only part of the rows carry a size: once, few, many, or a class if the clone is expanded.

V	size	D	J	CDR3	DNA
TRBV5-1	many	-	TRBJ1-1	CASSVPGNTEAFF	TGCGCCAGCAGCGTACCGGGAAACACTGAAGCTTTCTTT
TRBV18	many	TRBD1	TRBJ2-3	CASSPERTGLPTDTQYF	TGTGCCAGCTCACCGGAACGGACAGGGCTCCCCACAGATACGCAGTATTTT
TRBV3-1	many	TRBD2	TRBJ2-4	CASSPGGFSKNIQYF	TGTGCCAGCAGCCCGGGGGGGTTTTCCAAAAACATTCAGTACTTC
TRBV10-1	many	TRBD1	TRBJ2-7	CASSESTGGLEQYF	TGCGCCAGCAGTGAGTCAACAGGGGGTCTCGAGCAGTACTTC
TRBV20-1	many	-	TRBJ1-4	CSARLAGKGEKLFF	TGCAGTGCTAGATTAGCGGGGAAGGGTGAAAAACTGTTTTTT
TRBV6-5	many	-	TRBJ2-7	CASSYGVSSYEQYF	TGTGCCAGCAGTTACGGGGTGAGCTCCTACGAGCAGTACTTC
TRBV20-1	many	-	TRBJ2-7	CSAIRGGVGYEQYF	TGCAGTGCAATCCGAGGGGGGGTCGGCTACGAGCAGTACTTC
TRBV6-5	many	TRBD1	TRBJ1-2	CASSASDRVLNYGYTF	TGTGCCAGCAGTGCCTCAGACAGGGTGCTTAACTATGGCTACACCTTC
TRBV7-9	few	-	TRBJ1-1	CASSTGTEAFF	TGTGCCAGCAGCACAGGGACTGAAGCTTTCTTT
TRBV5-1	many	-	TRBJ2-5	CASSLAFWETQYF	TGCGCCAGCAGCTTGGCCTTTTGGGAGACCCAGTACTTC
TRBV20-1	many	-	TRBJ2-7	CSALAPGSYEQYF	TGCAGTGCACTGGCCCCTGGGTCCTACGAGCAGTACTTC
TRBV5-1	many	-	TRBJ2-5	CASSFQETQYF	TGCGCCAGCAGCTTTCAAGAGACCCAGTACTTC
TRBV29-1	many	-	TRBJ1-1	CSVEDLSSQGWDGGAFF	TGCAGCGTTGAAGACCTCTCCTCACAGGGATGGGATGGTGGGGCTTTCTTT
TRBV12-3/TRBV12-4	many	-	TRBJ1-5	CASSLSSPNQPQHF	TGTGCCAGCAGTTTGAGCAGTCCCAATCAGCCCCAGCATTTT
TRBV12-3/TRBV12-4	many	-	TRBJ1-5	CASSLASNQPQHF	TGTGCCAGCAGTTTGGCCAGCAATCAGCCCCAGCATTTT
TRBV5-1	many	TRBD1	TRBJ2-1	CASSLRDSTYNEQFF	TGCGCCAGCAGCTTGCGGGACAGTACCTACAATGAGCAGTTCTTC
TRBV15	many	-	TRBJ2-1	CATSRGRGAYNEQFF	TGTGCCACCAGCAGAGGACGGGGTGCTTACAATGAGCAGTTCTTC
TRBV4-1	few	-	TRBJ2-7	CASSPSASNYEQYF	TGCGCCAGCAGCCCCTCGGCGAGTAACTACGAGCAGTACTTC
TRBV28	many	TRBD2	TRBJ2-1	CASSLLQRDYNEQFF	TGTGCCAGCAGTTTACTCCAGCGGGATTACAATGAGCAGTTCTTC
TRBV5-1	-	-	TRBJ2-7	CASSPGGSCEQYF	TGCGCCAGCAGCCCGGGCGGGTCATGCGAGCAGTACTTC
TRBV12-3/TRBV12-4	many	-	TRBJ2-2	CASSLVSYRELFF	TGTGCCAGCAGTTTAGTTTCCTACAGGGAGCTGTTTTTT
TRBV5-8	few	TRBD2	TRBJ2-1	CASSPLGAGGYNEQFF	TGTGCCAGCAGCCCCCTCGGGGCGGGGGGTTACAATGAGCAGTTCTTC
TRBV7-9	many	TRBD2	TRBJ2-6	CASSPSGSGANVLTF	TGTGCCAGCAGTCCCAGCGGGAGTGGGGCCAACGTCCTGACTTTC
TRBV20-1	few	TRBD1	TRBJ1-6	CSARLGTGSDSPLHF	TGCAGTGCTAGACTCGGGACAGGTTCCGATTCACCCCTCCACTTT
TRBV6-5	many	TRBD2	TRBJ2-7	CASSSSGGGSYEQYF	TGTGCCAGCAGTTCTAGCGGGGGTGGAAGCTACGAGCAGTACTTC
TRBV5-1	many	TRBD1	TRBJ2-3	CASNPGTALTDTQYF	TGCGCCAGCAATCCCGGGACAGCCCTCACAGATACGCAGTATTTT
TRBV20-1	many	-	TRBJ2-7	CSALRGPNEQYF	TGCAGTGCTCTCCGGGGACCCAACGAGCAGTACTTC
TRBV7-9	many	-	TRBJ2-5	CASSEDLGETQYF	TGTGCCAGCAGCGAGGACCTAGGGGAGACCCAGTACTTC
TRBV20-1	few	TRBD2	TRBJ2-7	CSARGLAGASYEQYF	TGCAGTGCTAGAGGACTAGCGGGGGCCTCCTACGAGCAGTACTTC
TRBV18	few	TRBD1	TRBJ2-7	CASSLQPGQGINEQYF	TGTGCCAGCTCGTTACAACCGGGACAGGGTATCAACGAGCAGTACTTC
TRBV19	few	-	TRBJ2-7	CASSMGDRAPDEQYF	TGTGCCAGTAGTATGGGGGACCGGGCTCCTGACGAGCAGTACTTC
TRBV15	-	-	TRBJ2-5	CATSAVGAQETQYF	TGTGCTACCAGCGCAGTAGGGGCCCAAGAGACCCAGTACTTC
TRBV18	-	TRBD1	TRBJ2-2	CASSPRDSDTGELFF	TGTGCCAGCTCACCACGGGACAGCGACACCGGGGAGCTGTTTTTT
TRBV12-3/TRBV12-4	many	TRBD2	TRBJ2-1	CASSPQGSGGHNEQFF	TGTGCCAGCAGTCCCCAAGGTAGCGGGGGCCACAATGAGCAGTTCTTC
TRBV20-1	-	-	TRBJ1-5	CSARMGDQPQHF	TGCAGTGCTAGGATGGGAGATCAGCCCCAGCATTTT
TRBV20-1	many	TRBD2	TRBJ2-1	CSARASGRGGHNEQFF	TGCAGTGCTAGGGCATCAGGTCGGGGGGGGCACAATGAGCAGTTCTTC
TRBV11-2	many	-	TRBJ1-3	CASSLAGPGNTIYF	TGTGCCAGCAGCTTAGCCGGACCTGGAAACACCATATATTTT
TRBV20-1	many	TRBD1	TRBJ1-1	CSARDRGFITEAFF	TGCAGTGCTAGGGACAGGGGTTTTATCACTGAAGCTTTCTTT
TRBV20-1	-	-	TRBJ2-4	CSASPSFVNIQYF	TGCAGTGCTAGTCCTAGCTTTGTGAACATTCAGTACTTC
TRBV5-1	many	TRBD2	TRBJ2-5	CASSQKDGRETQYF	TGCGCCAGCAGCCAGAAGGACGGGAGGGAGACCCAGTACTTC
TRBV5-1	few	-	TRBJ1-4	CASSSAGSTNEKLFF	TGCGCCAGCAGCTCCGCGGGGTCGACTAATGAAAAACTGTTTTTT
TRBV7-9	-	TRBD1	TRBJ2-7	CASSNPTGNYEQYF	TGTGCCAGCAGCAACCCGACAGGGAACTACGAGCAGTACTTC
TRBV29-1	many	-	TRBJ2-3	CSVGTGTDTQYF	TGCAGCGTTGGCACTGGCACAGATACGCAGTATTTT